The next 26 T cell receptor beta chains were all read from a single sample in a study of blood T cell repertoires in COVID-19. Profiled with immunoSEQ multiplex PCR; TCRdb holds only in-frame clones, not every one. This table has around 200,000 clones, less than 90% appearing once. Sequencing was performed on peripheral blood. The receptors stem from a woman in her 70s with COVID-19, enrolled during active disease.

The chain links TRBV5-1 to TRBJ1-2, with D possibly TRBD1 on 5 matching bases. The ends were cut back, 1 base at V and 8 bases at J, with 18 bases in the middle. This CDR3 is 15 amino acids long. Germline V gives CDR1 SGHRS, CDR2 YFSETQ. The CDR3 region has the DNA TGCGCCAGCAGCTTGCTCGGGCGGGGGTCGGAGGGCTACACCTTC. It yields the protein CASSLLGRGSEGYTF.

This chain uses TRBV5-1 with TRBJ1-2, with 11 bases that match TRBD1. Looked up from germline, CDR1 is SGHRS and CDR2 is YFSETQ. With V trimmed by 4 bases and J by 4 bases, 6 bases remained unmatched. CDR3 size: 15 residues. CDR3 residues: CASSRDRGVSYGYTF. Here the CDR3 DNA reads TGCGCCAGCAGCCGGGACAGGGGGGTGAGCTATGGCTACACCTTC.

The chain has TRBV24-1 and TRBJ2-7; D may be TRBD2 (5 bases). The CDR3 sequence is 13 residues long. Trimming stripped 1 base from V and 6 bases from J, with 9 bases between. Germline lookup yields CDR1 KGHDR and CDR2 SFDVKD. CDR3 residues: CATSDLGEGEQYF. CDR3 sequence (DNA): TGTGCCACCAGTGATTTAGGCGAGGGCGAGCAGTACTTC.

The chain couples TRBV7-9 to TRBJ1-2; maybe TRBD1 (6 bases). Trimming removed 7 bases from V and 7 bases from J, with 16 bases in between. This CDR3 is built from 13 residues. Per the germline V gene, CDR1 is SEHNR and CDR2 is FQNEAQ (reference sequence). The CDR3 nucleotides read TGTGCCAGCAACACGGCAGGGGCTGGTGGCTACACCTTC. It is translated as CASNTAGAGGYTF. Full variable domain (rest looked up from reference TRBV7-9 and TRBJ1-2): DTGVSQNPRHKITKRGQNVTFRCDPISEHNRLYWYRQTLGQGPEFLTYFQNEAQLEKSRLLSDRFSAERPKGSFSTLEIQRTEQGDSAMYLCASNTAGAGGYTFGSGTRLTVV.

The V and J genes are TRBV7-6 and TRBJ2-6; 7 positions match TRBD1. The CDR3 loop spans 19 amino acids. The junction had 14 bases not matched to a gene; V was cut back by 5 bases and J by 1 base. From germline, CDR1 is SGHVS and CDR2 FNYEAQ. CDR3 coding DNA: TGTGCCAGCAGCACGAGGGACCGGGACAGTCTGTCTGGGGCCAACGTCCTGACTTTC. Residues: CASSTRDRDSLSGANVLTF. Using reference TRBV7-6 and TRBJ2-6 for the parts outside the CDR3, the full variable domain is GAGVSQSPRYKVTKRGQDVALRCDPISGHVSLYWYRQALGQGPEFLTYFNYEAQQDKSGLPNDRFSAERPEGSISTLTIQRTEQRDSAMYRCASSTRDRDSLSGANVLTFGAGSRLTVL.

Regarding this clone: One end of the junction fails to match germline, which may point to a read error. J is TRBJ1-3 and V is TRBV11-2; no reliable D call. Germline CDR1 is SGHAT and CDR2 is FQNNGV. There are 16 residues in the CDR3. The CDR3, as DNA: TGTACCAGCAGCTTAGATCCCTACTACTCTGGAAACACCATATATTTT. Translation: CTSSLDPYYSGNTIYF.

The chain joins TRBV6-5 to TRBJ1-5; no reliable D call. This CDR3 has 13 amino acids. Germline CDR1 is MNHEY and CDR2 is SVGAGI. V was shortened by 7 bases and J by 7 bases, with 14 bases between the two germline ends. CDR3 loop: CASTQGRAQPQHF. DNA of the CDR3: TGTGCCAGCACCCAAGGGAGGGCGCAGCCCCAGCATTTT.

The chain recombines TRBV5-8 with TRBJ1-1; D is unclear. Germline CDR1 reads SGHTS; CDR2 reads YDEGEE. V lost 4 bases to trimming and J lost 6 bases, with 13 bases between them. The CDR3 totals 13 residues. The CDR3 DNA is TGTGCCAGCAGCCGGGTTCGCGGCCCTGAAGCTTTCTTT. Translating gives CASSRVRGPEAFF.

Here the CDR3 DNA reads TGTGCCACCACAGGGAATAGCAATCAGCCCCAGCATTTT. It encodes CATTGNSNQPQHF. This chain joins TRBV6-5 and TRBJ1-5; a possible D gene is TRBD1 (6 bases). The germline CDR1 and CDR2 sequences are MNHEY and SVGAGI. There are 13 residues in the CDR3. The V gene lost 10 bases and the J gene lost 0 bases, with 10 bases spanning the gap.

This sequence joins TRBV6-5 and TRBJ2-7, with TRBD2 as a possible D gene (5 bases). CDR1 is MNHEY and CDR2 is SVGAGI in the germline V gene. The V end was cut by 7 bases, the J end by 1 base, with 11 bases between. The CDR3 spans 13 residues. Here the CDR3 reads CASTEGGSYEQYV. CDR3 in DNA: TGTGCCAGCACCGAGGGCGGGTCCTACGAGCAGTACGTC.

The rearrangement joins TRBV27 to TRBJ1-6, with 9 bases matching TRBD1. The CDR3 runs to 15 residues. CDR1 MNHEY and CDR2 SMNVEV come from the germline V gene (reference sequence). V shed 3 bases, J shed 9 bases, and the junction held 6 bases outside the gene matches. CDR3 sequence reads: CASSLSGTGSSPLHF. For the CDR3, the DNA is TGTGCCAGCAGTTTGAGTGGGACAGGGTCTTCACCCCTCCACTTT.

This chain uses TRBV18 with TRBJ1-4; D ambiguous. This CDR3 is 14 amino acids long. The V gene lost 2 bases and the J gene lost 4 bases, with 8 bases spanning the gap. Germline V gene sequence: CDR1 KGHSH, CDR2 LQKENI. The CDR3 nucleotides are TGTGCCAGCTCACCAAGACAAGATAATGAAAAACTGTTTTTT. Translating gives CASSPRQDNEKLFF.

The gene calls are TRBV30 and TRBJ2-7; 11 bases align to TRBD2. Looked up from germline, CDR1 is GTSNPN and CDR2 is SVGIG (reference sequence). The CDR3 is 15 residues long. Germline trimming cut 3 bases from V and 3 bases from J; bases unmatched to any gene: 7. The CDR3 nucleotides are TGTGCCTGGAGCCTAGGGGGACTAGCGGACTACGAGCAGTACTTC. Translating it yields CAWSLGGLADYEQYF.

The gene calls are TRBV7-3 and TRBJ2-1, with D unresolved. The length of the CDR3 is 12 residues. CDR1 is SGHTA, CDR2 FQGTGA, per germline. Trimming shortened V by 8 bases and J by 1 base, and 6 bases separated the two germline ends. In DNA form, the CDR3 reads TGTGCCAGCGGCGGATCCTACAATGAGCAGTTCTTC. As protein: CASGGSYNEQFF.

The V and J genes are TRBV28 and TRBJ2-1, with 9 nucleotides matching TRBD1. CDR3 length: 15 residues. The germline V gene encodes CDR1 MDHEN and CDR2 SYDVKM. V gave up 5 bases and J gave up 7 bases; unmatched junction bases: 9. CDR3 protein: CASSPTGGVKNEQFF. The CDR3 DNA follows: TGTGCCAGCAGTCCCACAGGGGGCGTTAAGAATGAGCAGTTCTTC.

The chain links TRBV2 to TRBJ2-3; 10 bases map to TRBD2. The germline V gene has CDR1 SNHLY and CDR2 FYNNEI. This CDR3 contains 16 residues. V trimming: 3 bases; J trimming: 1 base; junction bases outside the gene matches: 4. CDR3 region: CASSDRLAGGTDTQYF. The CDR3 DNA is TGTGCCAGCAGTGACCGGCTAGCGGGAGGCACAGATACGCAGTATTTT.

The J gene is TRBJ1-3, the V gene TRBV5-1; 7 bases map to TRBD1. Unmatched junction bases numbered 2, after V lost 0 bases and J lost 5 bases. This CDR3 has 14 amino acids. CDR1 is SGHRS and CDR2 is YFSETQ in the germline V gene. CDR3: CASSLGQGRNTIYF. CDR3 DNA sequence: TGCGCCAGCAGCTTGGGACAGGGAAGAAACACCATATATTTT.

The chain recombines TRBV19 with TRBJ1-1, with 7 positions matching TRBD1. There are 13 residues in the CDR3. The trim removed 4 bases at V and 5 bases at J, leaving 4 bases unmatched. Germline loops: CDR1 LNHDA, CDR2 SQIVND (reference sequence). CDR3 sequence reads: CASSRTGGTEAFF. The CDR3 nucleotides read TGTGCCAGTAGTAGGACAGGAGGGACTGAAGCTTTCTTT.

This clone was found once. The rearrangement links TRBV7-9 to TRBJ2-7; possible D gene TRBD1, 6 bases. This CDR3 is built from 14 residues. Germline V gene lookup returns CDR1 SEHNR and CDR2 FQNEAQ (reference sequence). Trimming removed 5 bases from V and 4 bases from J, with 15 bases in between. The CDR3 is CASSRTDRNYEQYF. The DNA for the CDR3 is TGTGCCAGCAGCCGCACGGACAGAAATTACGAGCAGTACTTC.

The chain has TRBV6-5 and TRBJ2-2, with a possible D match to TRBD2 (5 bases). CDR1 is MNHEY, CDR2 SVGAGI, per germline. Trimming stripped 4 bases from V and 5 bases from J, with 11 bases between. The CDR3 has 14 amino acids. CDR3 in DNA: TGTGCCAGCAGTTGGACTGAACTAACCGGGGAGCTGTTTTTT. Residues: CASSWTELTGELFF.

The CDR3 coding sequence is TGTGCCATCAGTGAGGGGGTGACAGGAGGAGCTGAAGCTTTCTTT. Amino acids: CAISEGVTGGAEAFF. The chain joins TRBV10-3 to TRBJ1-1; tentative D call: TRBD1 (6 bases). The germline V and J ends were trimmed by 2 bases and 6 bases, with 16 bases remaining between them. The length of the CDR3 is 15 residues. Per germline, CDR1 ENHRY and CDR2 SYGVKD.

This rearrangement joins TRBV6-4 to TRBJ2-2, with D unresolved. The CDR3 runs to 14 residues. The V gene's germline CDR1 is MRHNA and CDR2 SNTAGT. V was trimmed by 9 bases and J by 6 bases, leaving 17 bases between them. This chain's CDR3 is CASREAVGSGELFF. CDR3 in DNA: TGTGCCAGTAGAGAGGCCGTAGGTTCCGGGGAGCTGTTTTTT.

The chain's CDR3 is CASSFGQGQGNTIYF. CDR3 nucleotides: TGTGCCAGCAGTTTCGGACAGGGACAAGGAAACACCATATATTTT. This chain joins TRBV6-6 and TRBJ1-3; 8 bases fit TRBD1. The CDR3 loop spans 15 amino acids. Trimming at V came to 4 bases and at J to 4 bases, leaving 6 bases not matched to a gene. Germline V gene data show CDR1 as MNHNY and CDR2 as SVGAGI (reference sequence).

This clone was seen at least ten times. CDR3 sequence reads: CASSSAAGAGGYTF. In DNA, the CDR3 is TGTGCCAGCAGTTCGGCCGCAGGGGCTGGTGGCTACACCTTC. J is TRBJ1-2 and V is TRBV6-6; D may be TRBD1 (6 bases). The CDR3 consists of 14 residues. In germline, CDR1 is MNHNY, CDR2 SVGAGI (reference sequence). Trimming took off 4 bases at V and 7 bases at J, with 16 bases between the two ends.

The chain links TRBV29-1 to TRBJ1-1; D remains unclear. Germline CDR1 and CDR2: SQVTM and ANQGSEA. Trimming removed 4 bases at V and 4 bases at J, with 13 bases between. The CDR3 covers 13 residues. The CDR3 nucleotides read TGCAGCGTTGGGGCCAAAGGTGGCACTGAAGCTTTCTTT. This gives the protein CSVGAKGGTEAFF.

This clone is medium-sized by share. CDR3 DNA sequence: TGTGCCAGCAGTCTCCCAGGGAGCAATCAGCCCCAGCATTTT. Its translation is CASSLPGSNQPQHF. The chain recombines TRBV28 with TRBJ1-5; the D gene is possibly TRBD1 (5 bases). Germline V CDR1 and CDR2: MDHEN, SYDVKM. Trimming shortened V by 5 bases and J by 1 base, and 9 bases separated the two germline ends. This CDR3 region has 14 residues.